Each of the 12 T cell receptor beta chains below was sequenced from the same sample in a study of blood T cell repertoires in COVID-19 (dated by TCRdb to 2020 to 2022). Libraries were made using the immunoSEQ multiplex PCR assay. Not all clones reach the TCRdb copy of this immuneACCESS table, which keeps in-frame sequences only. Checked studies attribute under half of the gap to unresolved V genes and leave the rest unexplained. For this sample there are about 250,000 clones; more than 70% appear just once. The top ten hold 4.5% to 6.5% of the sample. Sequencing was done on a sample of peripheral blood. The receptor set was obtained from a man older than 75 with acute or convalescent COVID-19.

This clone was picked up one time. The CDR3 DNA sequence: TGTGCCAGCAGGGGGACAGGGGTAGACAAAAACATTCAGTACTTC. Its protein is CASRGTGVDKNIQYF. The chain recombines TRBV28 with TRBJ2-4, with 10 positions matching TRBD1. Looked up from germline, CDR1 is MDHEN and CDR2 is SYDVKM. This CDR3 has 15 amino acids. Trimming at V came to 6 bases and at J to 3 bases, leaving 5 bases not matched to a gene.

This chain links TRBV5-4 with TRBJ1-5, with a weak D call TRBD1 (6 bases). The ends were cut back, 0 bases at V and 7 bases at J, with 14 bases in the middle. The CDR3 sequence is 15 residues long. Germline V gene lookup returns CDR1 SGHNT and CDR2 YYREEE (reference sequence). CDR3 nucleotide sequence: TGTGCCAGCAGCTTGGGTGGACAGTTTGGACAGCCCCAGCATTTT. Amino acids: CASSLGGQFGQPQHF.

A few counts support this clone. V and J are TRBV28 and TRBJ1-2; 11 bases are shared with TRBD1. In germline, CDR1 is MDHEN, CDR2 SYDVKM. Germline trimming cut 10 bases from V and 8 bases from J; bases unmatched to any gene: 9. The CDR3 loop spans 13 amino acids. CDR3: CATTGTGGLGYTF. The CDR3, as DNA: TGTGCCACGACCGGGACAGGGGGTTTAGGCTACACCTTC.

The chain recombines TRBV3-1 (or the pseudogene TRBV3-2) with TRBJ1-1; no definite D call. Germline CDR1 reads LGHDT; CDR2 reads YNNKEL (reference sequence). The CDR3 loop spans 14 amino acids. The germline V and J ends were trimmed by 5 bases and 1 base, with 11 bases remaining between them. The CDR3 bases are TGTGCCAGCAGCTACTCGTCCGCGAACACTGAAGCTTTCTTT. Amino acids: CASSYSSANTEAFF.

The chain couples TRBV4-2 to TRBJ2-5; TRBD2 aligns across 7 bases. CDR1 is LGHNA and CDR2 is YNFKEQ in the germline V gene. With V trimmed by 0 bases and J by 0 bases, 4 bases remained unmatched. This CDR3 contains 16 residues. The CDR3 here is CASSQDPSGHQETQYF. CDR3 DNA: TGTGCCAGCAGCCAAGATCCTAGCGGCCACCAAGAGACCCAGTACTTC.

The CDR3, as DNA: TGTGCCAGCTCACCAGTGACAGGGCGTGGGTCCTACGAGCAGTACTTC. Translation: CASSPVTGRGSYEQYF. The genes are TRBV18 and TRBJ2-7, with 7 bases aligning to TRBD1. Germline-derived CDR1 and CDR2 are KGHSH and LQKENI. The junction had 8 bases not matched to a gene; V was cut back by 2 bases and J by 1 base. CDR3 length equals 16 residues. Based on the CDR3 plus reference TRBV18 and TRBJ2-7, the full variable domain is NAGVMQNPRHLVRRRGQEARLRCSPMKGHSHVYWYRQLPEEGLKFMVYLQKENIIDESGMPKERFSAEFPKEGPSILRIQQVVRGDSAAYFCASSPVTGRGSYEQYFGPGTRLTVT.

This sequence joins TRBV10-3 and TRBJ1-2; 8 bases match TRBD1. Trimming took 6 bases from V and 2 from J; bases not matched to a gene: 8. Germline lookup yields CDR1 ENHRY and CDR2 SYGVKD. The CDR3 totals 15 residues. The CDR3 DNA reads TGTGCCATCAGGATGACAGGGGAGGCCAACTATGGCTACACCTTC. Protein sequence: CAIRMTGEANYGYTF.

The chain couples TRBV3-1 (or the pseudogene TRBV3-2) to TRBJ2-1; 11 bases are a match to TRBD2. Germline V CDR1 and CDR2: LGHDT, YNNKEL (reference sequence). The V gene end was trimmed by 5 bases and the J gene end by 0 bases; junction bases not matched to a gene: 18. The CDR3 length is 21 residues. The CDR3 DNA is TGTGCCAGCAGCGAAAGCCCCCCGGGACTAGCGGTACCGAGCTCCTACAATGAGCAGTTCTTC. It specifies CASSESPPGLAVPSSYNEQFF.

The V and J genes are TRBV6-5 and TRBJ1-1; TRBD1 matches 9 bases. This CDR3 has 15 residues. CDR1 MNHEY and CDR2 SVGAGI come from the germline V gene. With V trimmed by 5 bases and J by 7 bases, 11 bases remained unmatched. The CDR3 sequence is CASSHFPGTGNEAFF. CDR3 coding DNA: TGTGCCAGCAGTCATTTCCCCGGGACAGGGAATGAAGCTTTCTTT.

This clone has just one count. The V gene is TRBV6-5, the J gene TRBJ2-1; 7 bases agree with TRBD1. Trimming cost V 6 bases and J 10 bases; bases outside gene matches: 9. CDR1 and CDR2 (germline): MNHEY, SVGAGI. This CDR3 is built from 13 residues. The CDR3 is CASSVPQDREQFF. CDR3 in DNA: TGTGCCAGCAGCGTCCCTCAGGACAGGGAGCAGTTCTTC.

The CDR3 protein is CASSPLSGANVLTF. The DNA for the CDR3 is TGTGCCAGCAGCCCCCTTTCTGGGGCCAACGTCCTGACTTTC. The V gene is TRBV9, the J gene TRBJ2-6; no reliable D call. Trimming left V 4 bases short and J 1 base short, with 6 bases between. The germline gives CDR1 SGDLS, CDR2 YYNGEE. This CDR3 region has 14 residues.

This clone was detected once. CDR3 sequence reads: CASSLVAGTLDGYTF. The CDR3 bases are TGCGCCAGCAGCTTGGTGGCGGGCACTCTCGATGGCTACACCTTC. The chain carries TRBV5-1 and TRBJ1-2; D not resolved. There are 15 residues in the CDR3. V dropped 0 bases and J dropped 6 bases, with 15 bases sitting between them. Germline V gene data show CDR1 as SGHRS and CDR2 as YFSETQ.